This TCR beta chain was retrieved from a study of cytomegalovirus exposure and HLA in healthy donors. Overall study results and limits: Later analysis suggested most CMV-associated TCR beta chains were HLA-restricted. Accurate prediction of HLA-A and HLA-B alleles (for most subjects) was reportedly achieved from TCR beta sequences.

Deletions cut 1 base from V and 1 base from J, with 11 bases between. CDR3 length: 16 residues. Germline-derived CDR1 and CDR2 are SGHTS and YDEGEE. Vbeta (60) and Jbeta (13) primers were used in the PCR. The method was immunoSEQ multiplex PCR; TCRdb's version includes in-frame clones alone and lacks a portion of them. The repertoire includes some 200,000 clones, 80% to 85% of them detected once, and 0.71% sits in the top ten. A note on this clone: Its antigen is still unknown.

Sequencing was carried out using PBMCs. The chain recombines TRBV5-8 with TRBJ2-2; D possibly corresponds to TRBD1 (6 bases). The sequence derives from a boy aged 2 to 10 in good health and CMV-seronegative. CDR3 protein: CASSLIRTVNTGELFF. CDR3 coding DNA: TGTGCCAGCAGCTTGATCCGGACAGTGAACACCGGGGAGCTGTTTTTT.